The T cell receptor beta chain under discussion was sequenced for a study of shared clonotypes between healthy human individuals (dated by TCRdb to the early 2020s). Looking at the study overall: The cohort included three men and two women between 18 and 49 years of age. Each donor's leukapheresis produced roughly between about 0.8 and 8.9 billion PBMCs. For each donor, three plates each were used for CD4 naive and CD4 memory, two plates were used for CD8 naive, and one plate was used for CD8 memory. Libraries were prepared and TCR repertoires were sequenced by different laboratories using diverse techniques, in order to increase sequencing depth and limit assay-specific biases. The study deeply sequenced blood TCR repertoires of five healthy adults to estimate repertoire size and the extent of clonotype sharing between individuals. Here is what the overall study found, with its caveats: When four donors were compared, the shared fraction of clonotypes was roughly 5% for naive CD4, 3.5% for naive CD8, 2% to 2.5% for memory CD4, and less than 0.5% for memory CD8. Compared with non-shared clonotypes, the clonotypes found in all four sorted-subset donors had higher generation probabilities. The small number of donors limited the genetic and exposure-history diversity represented. Sampling was restricted to blood, and TCR repertoires in tissues likely differ from the TCR repertoires found in blood. Naive subsets generally had larger estimated clonotype richness than memory subsets did. Pairwise subsampling led to the expectation that sequencing depth would affect the degree of clonotype sharing among donors. Even with the large sequencing depth, rarefaction of the sorted-subset datasets indicated that sequencing was incomplete.

The germline V gene provides CDR1 MNHEY and CDR2 SVGAGI. The junction carries 15 bases between V and J, which are trimmed by 4 bases and 2 bases respectively. There are 16 amino acids in the CDR3, from cysteine to phenylalanine inclusive. Only the CDR3 DNA stays, 48 bases, in frame from base 1. TCR CDR3 regions were amplified from genomic DNA by multiplex PCR using the deep immunoSEQ assay. Extracted genomic DNA from each cell subset was spread evenly across all wells of several immunoSEQ 96-well plates, with each plate serving as a replicate. For sorted subsets, about 0.2 ug genomic DNA, equal to 30,000 to 35,000 T cell genomes, was loaded into each replicate PCR. The purified libraries were quantified using a Qubit 3.0 fluorometer, sized with a Bioanalyzer 2100, and then quantified again using the KAPA Library Quantification kit. Every immunoSEQ 96-well plate was sequenced on a separate single-read 150-cycle Illumina NextSeq 550 flow cell. In the source study's methods: Because the immunoSEQ output included only junctional sequences and no quality scores, the filtering could not be the same as the filtering used for full-length reads. To assign V/J genes and CDR3, sequences were annotated using PyIR, a Python wrapper for IgBLAST v1.9, with IMGT germline references. Any read was removed if the V/J assignment was weak (E-value above 1e-6), the CDR3 was missing, or the read contained stop codons, out-of-frame junctions, or ambiguous translated residues. V3J clonotypes were defined by identical inferred V gene, J gene, and CDR3 amino acid sequence. The percentage overlap between two repertoires was calculated by dividing the number of shared unique clonotypes by the size of the smaller repertoire. Repertoire richness was assessed with RTK rarefaction, the Chao1 estimator, and Recon v2.1 estimates of unobserved clonotypes. OLGA was used to compute generation probabilities for all TCRbeta clonotypes that the gDNA method yielded from a handful of donors. TCRdb limited this immuneACCESS table to in-frame rearrangements with V and J called. A share of clones is missing; checked studies link under half to unresolved V genes, and the rest is unexplained. That table supplies the V and J calls and clone size; D and trimming were determined from the DNA. This sample lists 300,000 to 400,000 clones; 80% to 90% were detected once. Of the sample, 16% is held by the ten largest clones.

Healthy HIV-negative adults with no recently reported acute infections or vaccinations were included as donors. Every donor was a Caucasian adult living in Nashville, Tennessee, USA. The CD8 memory samples were a combination of magnetically selected CD45RO+ cells and CCR7-negative CD45RA+ effector memory (TemRA) cells. Blood was obtained by leukapheresis, after which PBMCs were separated by Ficoll-Histopaque density gradient centrifugation and cryopreserved in liquid nitrogen vapor phase. Purity and quantity of every magnetically sorted T cell population were checked by analytical flow cytometry. Each sorted fraction had its genomic DNA isolated and then quantified by UV absorbance on a Nanodrop 2000c. This clone has a single count. Its specific antigen is unknown. No clone much larger than this one lies a single base away; base qualities are absent.

Sequenced: memory CD8+ T cells sorted from blood. What this sample's cell subset or site label stands for: CD45RO+ cells pooled with CCR7-negative TemRA cells. The rearrangement joined TRBV6-5 to TRBJ2-1; no confident D gene assignment can be made. The TCR originated in a man aged 18-30 years in good health. In nucleotides, the sequence is TGTGCCAGCAGTTTCGCTGCTACCGACCCCTACAATGAGCAGTTCTTC. This is translated as CASSFAATDPYNEQFF.